The 25 T cell receptor beta chains below were found in one sample sequenced in a study of T cells in Graves' hyperthyroidism and ophthalmopathy. RNA transcripts served as the template for amplifying TCR beta CDR3 regions. The HTBI primer set was used in a first-round RT-PCR of the TCR CDR3. Using its own MiXCR run on the multiplex PCR reads, TCRdb lists one record per CDR3 protein. Found here are some 400,000 distinct CDR3 sequences, less than 15% of them singletons; the top ten hold around 21%. The material sequenced was blood. These receptors all stem from a man in his thirties or forties with Graves' hyperthyroidism that later progressed to Graves' ophthalmopathy.

This clonotype was detected many times. This chain uses TRBV28 with TRBJ2-7; D is ambiguous. Germline CDR1 MDHEN, CDR2 SYDVKM. The CDR3 has 14 amino acids. V was shortened by 0 bases and J by 1 base, with 7 bases between the two germline ends. The CDR3 nucleotides are TGTGCCAGCAGTTTATGGTCAGGATCCTACGAGCAGTACTTC. This translates into CASSLWSGSYEQYF. The entire variable domain, with the rest obtained from reference TRBV28 and TRBJ2-7, is as follows: DVKVTQSSRYLVKRTGEKVFLECVQDMDHENMFWYRQDPGLGLRLIYFSYDVKMKEKGDIPEGYSVSREKKERFSLILESASTNQTSMYLCASSLWSGSYEQYFGPGTRLTVT.

The gene calls are TRBV7-6 and TRBJ2-2, with TRBD1 as a possible D gene (6 bases). CDR3 size: 14 residues. Per the germline V gene, CDR1 is SGHVS and CDR2 is FNYEAQ. V lost 6 bases to trimming and J lost 6 bases, with 14 bases between them. CDR3 sequence reads: CASRPGGAAGELFF. The CDR3 DNA sequence: TGTGCCAGCAGGCCTGGGGGCGCGGCCGGGGAGCTGTTTTTT.

This clonotype has a handful of counts. V and J are TRBV4-2 and TRBJ2-6; perhaps TRBD1 as D (6 bases). CDR1 LGHNA and CDR2 YNFKEQ come from the germline V gene. Trimming stripped 0 bases from V and 0 bases from J, with 6 bases between. CDR3 size: 16 residues. The CDR3 loop is CASSQEQGSGANVLTF. The CDR3 region has the DNA TGTGCCAGCAGCCAAGAACAGGGCTCTGGGGCCAACGTCCTGACTTTC.

In the case of this clonotype: A read error is possible here, since a much larger clone lies one base away. The chain has TRBV11-2 and TRBJ1-4; D remains unclear. The CDR3 totals 14 residues. From germline, CDR1 is SGHAT and CDR2 FQNNGV. The V gene lost 2 bases and the J gene lost 7 bases, with 11 bases spanning the gap. CDR3 sequence reads: CASSLQWLPEKLFF. CDR3 sequence (DNA): TGTGCCAGCAGCTTACAGTGGTTACCTGAAAAACTGTTTTTT. The whole variable domain, filled in from reference TRBV11-2 and TRBJ1-4, reads EAGVAQSPRYKIIEKRQSVAFWCNPISGHATLYWYQQILGQGPKLLIQFQNNGVVDDSQLPKDRFSAERLKGVDSTLKIQPAKLEDSAVYLCASSLQWLPEKLFFGSGTQLSVL.

There are many counts of this clonotype. The CDR3, as DNA: TGTGCCAGCAGCTTCTCGGGGGGGGCCCATGAGCAGTTCTTC. Residues: CASSFSGGAHEQFF. This chain connects TRBV7-8 to TRBJ2-1; 8 bases fit TRBD2. V shed 3 bases and J 8 bases; nucleotides not matched to a gene: 6. The CDR3 loop spans 14 amino acids. Germline V gene sequence: CDR1 SGHVS, CDR2 FQNEAQ.

This clonotype was detected a few times. The chain couples TRBV24-1 to TRBJ2-5; no clear D gene. This CDR3 has 15 residues. V lost 1 base, J lost 2 bases, and 10 bases lay in between. The germline V gene has CDR1 KGHDR and CDR2 SFDVKD. DNA of the CDR3: TGTGCCACCAGTGATTTATCCTTGGGACAAGAGACCCAGTACTTC. Translation gives CATSDLSLGQETQYF.

This clonotype was seen repeatedly, ten times or more. V gene TRBV5-1 combines with J gene TRBJ1-1; 8 bases match TRBD1. Per the germline V gene, CDR1 is SGHRS and CDR2 is YFSETQ. The length of the CDR3 is 14 residues. The V segment lost 1 base and the J segment 4 bases; nucleotides outside the gene matches: 3. The CDR3 sequence: CASSLRQGATEAFF. The CDR3, as DNA: TGCGCCAGCAGCTTGAGGCAGGGGGCCACTGAAGCTTTCTTT.

This clonotype was found a few times. The chain carries TRBV4-1 and TRBJ2-1; 11 nucleotides agree with TRBD2. The CDR3 is made up of 17 amino acids. The germline V gene encodes CDR1 MGHRA and CDR2 YSYEKL. V shed 6 bases, J shed 2 bases, and the junction held 9 bases outside the gene matches. The CDR3 here is CASRLQSLAGAYNEQFF. For the CDR3, the DNA is TGCGCCAGCAGACTCCAATCACTAGCGGGGGCCTACAATGAGCAGTTCTTC.

Concerning this clonotype itself: A much larger clone lies a single base off, so this may be a read error. Here the CDR3 omits its conserved ending phenylalanine or tryptophan, so a read error is the likely source. The rearrangement links TRBV2 to TRBJ2-2; TRBD2 is a possible D gene (5 bases). V dropped 5 bases and J dropped 7 bases, with 14 bases sitting between them. The CDR3 has 14 residues. Germline CDR1 reads SNHLY; CDR2 reads FYNNEI. Here the CDR3 reads CASSFGVDFGELFL. The CDR3 nucleotides are TGTGCCAGCAGTTTCGGGGTCGACTTCGGGGAGCTGTTTCTT.

The sample holds a few counts of this clonotype. This chain connects TRBV2 to TRBJ1-2; TRBD1 might be the D (5 bases). In germline, CDR1 is SNHLY, CDR2 FYNNEI. The V end was cut by 5 bases, the J end by 2 bases, with 9 bases between. This CDR3 has 13 amino acids. Here the CDR3 DNA reads TGTGCCAGCAGTAAACAGGAGAACTATGGCTACACCTTC. The encoded protein is CASSKQENYGYTF.

There are a few counts of this clonotype. This rearrangement joins TRBV18 to TRBJ1-4, with D hard to call. V was shortened by 6 bases and J by 2 bases, with 25 bases between the two germline ends. The germline CDR1 and CDR2 sequences are KGHSH and LQKENI. The CDR3 length is 19 residues. In DNA form, the CDR3 reads TGTGCCAGCTCTCAAAATCGAGGGAATCGAGGATGGACTAATGAAAAACTGTTTTTT. Translation: CASSQNRGNRGWTNEKLFF.

In its sample, this clonotype was seen a few times. The chain has TRBV19 and TRBJ2-7; D is ambiguous. Trimming took off 1 base at V and 2 bases at J, with 9 bases between the two ends. The CDR3 consists of 14 residues. Germline V gives CDR1 LNHDA, CDR2 SQIVND (reference sequence). CDR3 sequence reads: CASSIVEGAYEQYF. CDR3 nucleotides: TGTGCCAGTAGTATAGTTGAAGGTGCCTACGAGCAGTACTTC.

Notes on this clonotype: A read error is possible here, since a much larger clone lies one base away. The chain is built from TRBV6-1 and TRBJ2-7; 7 nucleotides line up with TRBD1. The CDR3 consists of 12 residues. CDR1 and CDR2 from the germline V gene are MNHNS and SASEGT. CDR3 residues: CAGRDSSYEQYF. CDR3 bases: TGTGCCGGCAGGGACAGCTCCTACGAGCAGTACTTC.

This clonotype has a count of ten or more. In DNA, the CDR3 is TGTGCCTGGAGTGCCCTTAACTATGGCTACACCTTC. Its translation is CAWSALNYGYTF. J is TRBJ1-2 and V is TRBV30; no reliable D call. In germline, CDR1 is GTSNPN, CDR2 SVGIG (reference sequence). The CDR3 length is 12 residues. V was trimmed by 1 base and J by 1 base, leaving 4 bases between them. The full variable domain, in which reference TRBV30 and TRBJ1-2 provide the parts outside the CDR3, is SQTIHQWPATLVQPVGSPLSLECTVEGTSNPNLYWYRQAAGRGLQLLFYSVGIGQISSEVPQNLSASRPQDRQFILSSKKLLLSDSGFYLCAWSALNYGYTFGSGTRLTVV.

The chain employs TRBV27 and TRBJ2-7; TRBD2 agrees at 8 bases. Germline CDR1 and CDR2: MNHEY and SMNVEV (reference sequence). V lost 2 bases and J lost 2; bases outside the gene matches: 11. The length of the CDR3 is 17 residues. CDR3 sequence: CASSLVPAGVSPYEQYF. CDR3 DNA sequence: TGTGCCAGCAGTTTAGTACCAGCGGGGGTGTCCCCCTACGAGCAGTACTTC.

This clonotype occurred many times. The chain recombines TRBV6-1 with TRBJ2-4; weak D call: TRBD2 (6 bases). CDR3 length equals 14 residues. V gave up 3 bases and J gave up 8 bases, with 14 bases separating them. CDR1 and CDR2 (germline): MNHNS, SASEGT. The CDR3 nucleotides read TGTGCCAGCAGTGAGGCTGGGGGAGGAGACATTCAGTACTTC. This sequence encodes CASSEAGGGDIQYF.

Only a few counts were recorded for this clonotype. This chain uses TRBV6-5 with TRBJ1-2; D is undetermined. Germline values: CDR1 MNHEY, CDR2 SVGAGI. Trimming pared 1 base from V and 8 bases from J, leaving 11 bases between. The CDR3 sequence is 13 residues long. CDR3 DNA: TGTGCCAGCAGTTACTTCCCCTCGCTGGGCTACACCTTC. Amino acid sequence: CASSYFPSLGYTF.

This clonotype was counted many times. The chain employs TRBV6-1 and TRBJ2-3; 8 positions match TRBD1. The CDR3 runs 15 residues. J lost 0 bases, V lost 6 bases, and 5 bases had no gene match. The V gene's germline CDR1 is MNHNS and CDR2 SASEGT. The chain's CDR3 is CASSRQGSSTDTQYF. CDR3 nucleotide sequence: TGTGCCAGCAGCCGACAGGGGTCTAGCACAGATACGCAGTATTTT.

The rearrangement uses TRBV4-2 and TRBJ2-2, with D possibly being TRBD1 or TRBD2 (5 bases each). The germline gives CDR1 LGHNA, CDR2 YNFKEQ. The CDR3 spans 15 residues. V shed 1 base and J shed 5 bases, with 11 bases lying between them. The CDR3 nucleotides are TGTGCCAGCAGCCAAGTTGTAGGGGAGACCGGGGAGCTGTTTTTT. Protein product: CASSQVVGETGELFF.

This clonotype was seen repeatedly, ten times or more. The rearrangement uses TRBV7-2 and TRBJ1-4; a weak D match, TRBD1 (5 bases). The germline CDR1 and CDR2 sequences are SGHTA and FQGNSA. The CDR3 spans 16 residues. V was shortened by 1 base and J by 8 bases, with 17 bases between the two germline ends. This chain's CDR3 is CASSLVLGGGSEKLFF. Written as DNA, the CDR3 is TGTGCCAGCAGCTTAGTCCTTGGGGGGGGAAGCGAAAAACTGTTTTTT.

In this sample, this clonotype turned up a few times. V and J are TRBV18 and TRBJ2-1, with 7 bases matching TRBD1. From germline, CDR1 is KGHSH and CDR2 LQKENI. The CDR3 extends over 15 amino acids. Germline trimming cut 6 bases from V and 2 bases from J; bases unmatched to any gene: 7. The CDR3 nucleotides are TGTGCCAGCTCCTTCAGGGGGTACACCTACAATGAGCAGTTCTTC. This encodes CASSFRGYTYNEQFF. The whole variable domain, remainder taken from reference TRBV18 and TRBJ2-1, is NAGVMQNPRHLVRRRGQEARLRCSPMKGHSHVYWYRQLPEEGLKFMVYLQKENIIDESGMPKERFSAEFPKEGPSILRIQQVVRGDSAAYFCASSFRGYTYNEQFFGPGTRLTVL.

This clonotype was seen many times. This chain joins TRBV18 and TRBJ1-1; 8 bases match TRBD1. Germline V gene data show CDR1 as KGHSH and CDR2 as LQKENI. V trimming: 3 bases; J trimming: 1 base; junction bases outside the gene matches: 4. The CDR3 has 15 amino acids. The CDR3 bases are TGTGCCAGCTCACCGGACAGGGCTACGAACACTGAAGCTTTCTTT. Encoded protein: CASSPDRATNTEAFF.

This clonotype was observed once. The genes are TRBV5-6 and TRBJ2-7, with a possible D match to TRBD2 (7 bases). Trimming cost V 4 bases and J 6 bases, with 17 bases left between them. Germline CDR1 and CDR2: SGHDT and YYEEEE. The CDR3 is made up of 14 amino acids. The CDR3 DNA reads TGTGCCAGCAGCGCCTGGGGGGGCGGGGGCGAGCAGTACTTC. It encodes CASSAWGGGGEQYF.

This clonotype occurred many times. The V gene is TRBV7-9, the J gene TRBJ2-3, with D possibly matching TRBD1 (6 bases). With 8 bases removed from V and 2 bases from J, the gap between germline ends came to 17 bases. The CDR3 sequence is 15 residues long. Germline CDR1 SEHNR, CDR2 FQNEAQ (reference sequence). The CDR3 nucleotides are TGTGCCAGCCCTGGAGCGGACAGAATCACAGATACGCAGTATTTT. Encoded protein: CASPGADRITDTQYF.

In its sample, this clonotype was seen many times. This chain joins TRBV20-1 and TRBJ2-3, with 7 bases lining up with TRBD1. The CDR3 length is 15 residues. Germline loops: CDR1 DFQATT, CDR2 SNEGSKA (reference sequence). CDR3 coding DNA: TGCAGGTCCGTTAACTTTGGGACAGCCACAGATACGCAGTATTTT. Translating it yields CRSVNFGTATDTQYF.